Detailed here is one TCR beta chain. Its antigen remains unidentified. Every donor was a Caucasian adult from Nashville, Tennessee. This sample was taken from a study of shared clonotypes between healthy human individuals. Overall study results and limits: In general, naive subsets displayed greater estimated richness than memory subsets did.

Repertoires were generated with immunoSEQ multiplex PCR, while TCRdb's copy carries only in-frame clones and drops some. Here the sample spans 2.3 million or so clones, approximately 93% being singletons. Trimming shortened V by 0 bases and J by 3 bases, and 12 bases separated the two germline ends. The CDR3 is 15 amino acids. Per germline, CDR1 LNHNV and CDR2 YYDKDF (reference sequence). The chain links TRBV15 to TRBJ2-7; maybe TRBD2 (6 bases). The sample was naive CD4+ T cells from PBMCs. The subset denotes: CD45RA+ positively selected. The TCR originated in a man younger than 35 in good health. Some clones in this sample may be carry-over from other donors' samples. The CDR3 loop reads CATSRDRGNYYEQYF. The CDR3 nucleotides read TGTGCCACCAGCAGAGATCGGGGGAACTACTACGAGCAGTACTTC.